Following are 30 T cell receptor beta chains from one sample sequenced in a study of shared clonotypes between healthy human individuals. Profiling relied on immunoSEQ multiplex PCR, and the TCRdb table lists in-frame clones only, not all of them. The table records about 1 million clones, around four fifths of them present only once. The material sequenced was memory CD4+ T cells sorted from blood. Subset described: CD45RA-negative fraction. These receptors were collected from a man aged 18-30 years in good health.

The chain carries TRBV18 and TRBJ2-2; 7 bases match TRBD2. V trimming: 8 bases; J trimming: 2 bases; junction bases outside the gene matches: 5. This CDR3 is built from 14 residues. CDR1 and CDR2 from the germline V gene are KGHSH and LQKENI. The CDR3 loop reads CASKSGVNTGELFF. CDR3 in DNA: TGTGCCAGCAAGAGCGGGGTCAACACCGGGGAGCTGTTTTTT.

CDR3 nucleotide sequence: TGTGCCAGTAGCGCGTTAGCGGGAGGGAAGTACTTC. Translation: CASSALAGGKYF. This chain connects TRBV19 to TRBJ2-5; TRBD2 matches at 11 bases. With V trimmed by 6 bases and J by 12 bases, 6 bases remained unmatched. This CDR3 comprises 12 residues. CDR1 is LNHDA and CDR2 is SQIVND in the germline V gene (reference sequence).

The chain combines TRBV6-5 with TRBJ1-5; D is ambiguous. CDR1 and CDR2 from the germline V gene are MNHEY and SVGAGI. The CDR3 totals 13 residues. The germline V and J ends were trimmed by 6 bases and 4 bases, with 10 bases remaining between them. CDR3 residues: CASSQARNQPQHF. The CDR3 coding sequence is TGTGCCAGCAGCCAGGCCAGGAATCAGCCCCAGCATTTT.

The rearrangement joins TRBV5-4 to TRBJ2-7, with 10 bases matching TRBD1. V shed 1 base, J shed 5 bases, and the junction held 9 bases outside the gene matches. The CDR3 is made up of 16 amino acids. Germline loops: CDR1 SGHNT, CDR2 YYREEE (reference sequence). The DNA for the CDR3 is TGTGCCAGCAGCTTGTACGGGACAGGGGACCGGAACGAGCAGTACTTC. Its protein product is CASSLYGTGDRNEQYF.

V usage is TRBV11-3 and J usage is TRBJ2-7; D is uncertain. The CDR3 has 13 residues. The germline V gene encodes CDR1 SGHNT and CDR2 YENEEA. Between the trimmed V and J ends, which lost 3 bases and 4 bases, there was a span of 10 bases. The CDR3 sequence is CASSFMGSYEQYF. The CDR3 DNA reads as TGTGCCAGCAGCTTCATGGGATCTTACGAGCAGTACTTC.

V and J are TRBV5-4 and TRBJ1-1; no firm D call. V lost 0 bases and J 0 bases, leaving 9 bases between the germline ends. There are 15 residues in the CDR3. Germline CDR1 SGHNT, CDR2 YYREEE (reference sequence). The CDR3 coding sequence is TGTGCCAGCAGCTTGGGAAGGGCATTGAACACTGAAGCTTTCTTT. Encoded protein: CASSLGRALNTEAFF.

Here the CDR3 DNA reads TGTGCCAGCAGTAGGGACATCAACTATGGCTACACCTTC. Amino acids: CASSRDINYGYTF. The rearrangement uses TRBV6-5 and TRBJ1-2, with D perhaps matching TRBD1 (6 bases). The CDR3 runs 13 residues. Germline V lookup: CDR1 MNHEY, CDR2 SVGAGI. The V end lost 5 bases, the J end lost 2 bases, and 9 bases lay between the germline ends.

This rearrangement joins TRBV2 to TRBJ2-5; D possibly corresponds to TRBD2 (6 bases). CDR1 SNHLY and CDR2 FYNNEI come from the germline V gene. This CDR3 has 13 amino acids. The V end was cut by 11 bases, the J end by 2 bases, with 15 bases between. In nucleotides, the CDR3 is TGTGCCGTACCGGGACTTAATCAAGAGACCCAGTACTTC. Amino acid sequence: CAVPGLNQETQYF.

The V gene is TRBV10-3, the J gene TRBJ2-7, with TRBD2 matching over 10 bases. The CDR3 length is 16 residues. Losses at the gene ends were 0 bases for V and 2 bases for J; bases not matched to a gene: 4. Germline V gene sequence: CDR1 ENHRY, CDR2 SYGVKD. The CDR3 sequence: CAISESSGRVPYEQYF. The CDR3 nucleotides read TGTGCCATCAGTGAGTCAAGCGGGAGGGTTCCCTACGAGCAGTACTTC.

This clone appeared a few times. A junction end diverges from the germline sequence, so it may reflect a read error. This chain joins TRBV7-7 and TRBJ1-1; TRBD1 matches 9 bases. The CDR3 covers 13 residues. CDR1 SSHAT and CDR2 FNYEAQ come from the germline V gene (reference sequence). CDR3 loop: CASSPSPGQGTFF. DNA of the CDR3: TGTGCTAGCAGCCCCTCCCCGGGACAGGGAACTTTCTTT.

The rearrangement links TRBV29-1 to TRBJ2-1, with 7 bases identical to TRBD1. The trim removed 5 bases at V and 0 bases at J, leaving 7 bases unmatched. There are 15 residues in the CDR3. CDR1 and CDR2 from the germline V gene are SQVTM and ANQGSEA. Here the CDR3 DNA reads TGCAGCGTTCGACAGGGAGTGAGCTCCTACAATGAGCAGTTCTTC. Encoded protein: CSVRQGVSSYNEQFF.

The V and J genes are TRBV7-6 and TRBJ2-2; TRBD2 matches 7 bases. This CDR3 region has 15 residues. J gave up 6 bases and V 0 bases, and 4 bases lay outside the gene matches. CDR1 and CDR2 from the germline V gene are SGHVS and FNYEAQ. The CDR3 sequence is CASSLAPGGSGELFF. Here the CDR3 DNA reads TGTGCCAGCAGCTTAGCCCCCGGGGGGTCCGGGGAGCTGTTTTTT.

About this clone itself: The sample carries other DNA sequences with the same CDR3. This chain links TRBV2 with TRBJ1-5, with D possibly TRBD1 on 5 matching bases. The CDR3 is 14 amino acids. CDR1 SNHLY and CDR2 FYNNEI come from the germline V gene. V lost 6 bases, J lost 4 bases, and 13 bases lay in between. This CDR3 reads CASSLGGGNQPQHF. Here the CDR3 DNA reads TGTGCCAGCAGCCTCGGTGGGGGTAATCAGCCCCAGCATTTT.

This clone was seen only once. V gene TRBV19 combines with J gene TRBJ1-5, with D hard to call. Germline-derived CDR1 and CDR2 are LNHDA and SQIVND (reference sequence). The V end was cut by 6 bases, the J end by 3 bases, with 6 bases between. The CDR3 runs to 12 residues. This chain's CDR3 is CASREFNQPQHF. As DNA, the CDR3 is TGTGCCAGTAGGGAGTTCAATCAGCCCCAGCATTTT.

Worth noting for this clone: This may stem from a read error, because a much larger clone lies one nucleotide away. The V and J genes are TRBV6-1 and TRBJ2-5; no clear D. With 5 bases removed from V and 5 bases from J, the gap between germline ends came to 6 bases. Germline V CDR1 and CDR2: MNHNS, SASEGT. The CDR3 totals 11 residues. The CDR3 bases are TGTGCCAGCAGTCCCGGGGAGACCCAGTACTTC. It encodes CASSPGETQYF.

V and J are TRBV29-1 and TRBJ1-1, with D perhaps matching TRBD1 (6 bases). Germline CDR1 and CDR2: SQVTM and ANQGSEA. V gave up 8 bases and J gave up 1 base, with 14 bases separating them. The length of the CDR3 is 13 residues. The DNA for the CDR3 is TGCAGCTCAGGAGGGGGGAGGAACACTGAAGCTTTCTTT. Protein product: CSSGGGRNTEAFF.

This clone appeared a few times. The rearrangement uses TRBV6-6 and TRBJ1-2; the match to TRBD1 covers 7 bases. The V gene end was trimmed by 3 bases and the J gene end by 8 bases; junction bases not matched to a gene: 9. This CDR3 comprises 14 residues. Germline lookup yields CDR1 MNHNY and CDR2 SVGAGI (reference sequence). The CDR3, as DNA: TGTGCCAGCAGTTATTATCGACAGGGTGACGGCTACACCTTC. Translated: CASSYYRQGDGYTF.

V usage is TRBV19 and J usage is TRBJ2-1; 10 bases align to TRBD2. The germline CDR1 and CDR2 sequences are LNHDA and SQIVND (reference sequence). The CDR3 loop spans 17 amino acids. With 5 bases clipped from V and 7 bases from J, the junction kept 14 bases outside the gene matches. The CDR3 reads CASSPPYLAGEGNEQFF. CDR3 DNA: TGTGCCAGTAGTCCACCCTACCTAGCGGGAGAGGGGAATGAGCAGTTCTTC.

Comments on this clone: The same CDR3 also results from other DNA sequences found in this sample. The chain recombines TRBV20-1 with TRBJ2-3; D is uncertain. CDR3 length: 10 amino acids. Germline assignment: CDR1 DFQATT and CDR2 SNEGSKA (reference sequence). Deletions cut 3 bases from V and 6 bases from J, with 4 bases between. The CDR3 spells CSARADTQYF. CDR3 nucleotide sequence: TGCAGTGCTAGGGCGGATACGCAGTATTTT.

The chain is built from TRBV30 and TRBJ1-2, with unresolved D. Germline loops: CDR1 GTSNPN, CDR2 SVGIG (reference sequence). The CDR3 length is 14 residues. Trimming took 0 bases from V and 5 from J, leaving 13 bases between them. The CDR3 is CAWSVRAGPYGYTF. The CDR3 DNA reads as TGTGCCTGGAGTGTCCGAGCCGGGCCTTATGGCTACACCTTC. Based on the CDR3 plus reference TRBV30 and TRBJ1-2, the full variable domain is SQTIHQWPATLVQPVGSPLSLECTVEGTSNPNLYWYRQAAGRGLQLLFYSVGIGQISSEVPQNLSASRPQDRQFILSSKKLLLSDSGFYLCAWSVRAGPYGYTFGSGTRLTVV.

The V and J genes are TRBV30 and TRBJ1-5, with D unclear. With 3 bases removed from V and 5 bases from J, the gap between germline ends came to 8 bases. Germline lookup yields CDR1 GTSNPN and CDR2 SVGIG (reference sequence). The CDR3 loop spans 12 amino acids. The CDR3, as DNA: TGTGCCTGGAGCCCAGATGATCAGCCCCAGCATTTT. Encoded protein: CAWSPDDQPQHF.

This clone was seen many times. CDR3 in DNA: TGTGCCAGCAGCCCCCCCGGGACAGGGGGATACGAGCAGTACTTC. Its translation is CASSPPGTGGYEQYF. V usage is TRBV7-6 and J usage is TRBJ2-7; 11 nucleotides agree with TRBD1. V was clipped by 5 bases and J by 4 bases; unmatched bases: 7. The CDR3 sequence is 15 residues long. Germline V gene lookup returns CDR1 SGHVS and CDR2 FNYEAQ.

This clone was seen just once. V is TRBV2 and J is TRBJ2-5; TRBD2 agrees at 8 bases. CDR3 size: 13 residues. J lost 7 bases, V lost 3 bases, and 4 bases had no gene match. Germline assignment: CDR1 SNHLY and CDR2 FYNNEI. The CDR3 reads CASSDVAGRTQYF. CDR3 DNA sequence: TGTGCCAGCAGTGACGTAGCGGGGCGGACCCAGTACTTC.

The rearrangement uses TRBV7-8 and TRBJ2-5; 8 bases map to TRBD1. The V gene end was trimmed by 3 bases and the J gene end by 1 base; junction bases not matched to a gene: 4. Per germline, CDR1 SGHVS and CDR2 FQNEAQ. This CDR3 region has 15 residues. CDR3 residues: CASSFQGASQETQYF. The CDR3 region has the DNA TGTGCCAGCAGCTTCCAGGGGGCATCCCAAGAGACCCAGTACTTC.

The J gene is TRBJ1-5, the V gene TRBV6-6; D is possibly TRBD1 (5 bases). Looked up from germline, CDR1 is MNHNY and CDR2 is SVGAGI (reference sequence). CDR3 length equals 16 residues. The germline V and J ends were trimmed by 7 bases and 1 base, with 17 bases remaining between them. The CDR3 bases are TGTGCCAGCATAAACGTCAAAAAGGGGAGCAATCAGCCCCAGCATTTT. Translation: CASINVKKGSNQPQHF.

This chain connects TRBV25-1 to TRBJ1-4; possible D gene TRBD1, 5 bases. This CDR3 spans 13 amino acids. Germline lookup yields CDR1 MGHDK and CDR2 SYGVNS. The V gene lost 7 bases and the J gene lost 4 bases, with 10 bases spanning the gap. The CDR3 DNA follows: TGTGCCAGCACCGACGGGGGTAATGAAAAACTGTTTTTT. It encodes CASTDGGNEKLFF.

The count of this clone is one. The rearrangement joins TRBV4-1 to TRBJ2-5, with TRBD1 matching 7 bases. This CDR3 is built from 15 residues. Trimming at V came to 0 bases and at J to 3 bases, leaving 4 bases not matched to a gene. Germline values: CDR1 MGHRA, CDR2 YSYEKL. The chain's CDR3 is CASSQDEGQKETQYF. DNA for the CDR3: TGCGCCAGCAGCCAAGATGAGGGACAGAAAGAGACCCAGTACTTC.

The chain recombines TRBV2 with TRBJ1-6, with a tentative D call TRBD1 (5 bases). CDR3 length: 17 residues. CDR1 SNHLY and CDR2 FYNNEI come from the germline V gene. V was clipped by 7 bases and J by 5 bases, with 21 bases between them. The CDR3 coding sequence is TGTGCCAGCACCCAAGTCCAGGGTCTCCGAGATAATTCACCCCTCCACTTT. Translation gives CASTQVQGLRDNSPLHF.

This clone has just one count. At the DNA level, this CDR3 is encoded by other sequences in the same sample as well. J is TRBJ2-7 and V is TRBV18; TRBD1 might be the D (5 bases). This CDR3 is built from 14 residues. With 0 bases removed from V and 0 bases from J, the gap between germline ends came to 6 bases. CDR1 and CDR2 from the germline V gene are KGHSH and LQKENI. CDR3 in DNA: TGTGCCAGCTCACCACCGACAGTCTCCTACGAGCAGTACTTC. Its protein is CASSPPTVSYEQYF.

The chain has TRBV19 and TRBJ2-6; D might be TRBD1 (5 bases). Germline V lookup: CDR1 LNHDA, CDR2 SQIVND (reference sequence). V lost 2 bases and J 0 bases, leaving 11 bases between the germline ends. The CDR3 is made up of 17 amino acids. In DNA form, the CDR3 reads TGTGCCAGTAGTATAAAGGGGTCACTCTCTGGGGCCAACGTCCTGACTTTC. It codes for CASSIKGSLSGANVLTF.